These 27 T cell receptor beta chains were all obtained from the same sample, sequenced in a study of T cell responses to AZD1222 COVID-19 vaccine. Using immunoSEQ multiplex PCR, the repertoire was profiled, and TCRdb retains in-frame clones only, with some absent. The repertoire holds approximately 100,000 clones, with 90% to 95% as singletons. The specimen was peripheral blood, collected on day 0 of AZD1222 vaccination. Receptors originate from an adult in good health.

The rearrangement uses TRBV28 and TRBJ2-7; 10 bases line up with TRBD1. From germline, CDR1 is MDHEN and CDR2 SYDVKM. The V segment lost 8 bases and the J segment 7 bases; nucleotides outside the gene matches: 2. This CDR3 comprises 11 residues. CDR3 sequence (DNA): TGTGCCAGCCGGGACAGGGGTGAGCAGTACTTC. Its translation: CASRDRGEQYF.

This clone was seen only a few times. This chain uses TRBV19 with TRBJ1-1, with a weak D call TRBD1 (6 bases). V was pared by 4 bases and J by 2 bases, with 17 bases between. Germline values: CDR1 LNHDA, CDR2 SQIVND (reference sequence). The CDR3 consists of 16 residues. The DNA of the CDR3 is TGTGCCAGTAGTAAAGACCCACAGGGACTAAACACTGAAGCTTTCTTT. Protein: CASSKDPQGLNTEAFF.

In its sample, this clone was seen once. V usage is TRBV6-4 and J usage is TRBJ1-1; TRBD1 agrees at 7 bases. Germline V gene data show CDR1 as MRHNA and CDR2 as SNTAGT. The CDR3 length is 13 residues. With 5 bases clipped from V and 2 bases from J, the junction kept 2 bases outside the gene matches. CDR3 protein: CASSWTGNTEAFF. In DNA form, the CDR3 reads TGTGCCAGCAGTTGGACAGGCAACACTGAAGCTTTCTTT.

The chain recombines TRBV10-3 with TRBJ1-3; tentatively, D is TRBD1 (6 bases). Germline-derived CDR1 and CDR2 are ENHRY and SYGVKD. With 11 bases removed from V and 4 bases from J, the gap between germline ends came to 15 bases. This CDR3 spans 13 amino acids. CDR3 residues: CAAGTNVGNTIYF. CDR3 DNA sequence: TGTGCCGCCGGGACAAACGTAGGAAACACCATATATTTT.

The chain joins TRBV18 to TRBJ2-5, with 10 bases matching TRBD2. This CDR3 comprises 16 residues. J was trimmed by 4 bases and V by 3 bases; bases with no gene match: 8. CDR1 is KGHSH and CDR2 is LQKENI in the germline V gene. Written as DNA, the CDR3 is TGTGCCAGCTCACCCACCTCTAGCGGGAGCTCAGAGACCCAGTACTTC. Protein product: CASSPTSSGSSETQYF. Variable domain in full (rest from reference TRBV18 and TRBJ2-5): NAGVMQNPRHLVRRRGQEARLRCSPMKGHSHVYWYRQLPEEGLKFMVYLQKENIIDESGMPKERFSAEFPKEGPSILRIQQVVRGDSAAYFCASSPTSSGSSETQYFGPGTRLLVL.

J is TRBJ2-3 and V is TRBV5-1; D might be TRBD2 (5 bases). V lost 0 bases, J lost 2 bases, and 10 bases lay in between. This CDR3 has 15 residues. Germline V gene lookup returns CDR1 SGHRS and CDR2 YFSETQ. CDR3 sequence (DNA): TGCGCCAGCAGCTTGGTTAGCGCCCACACAGATACGCAGTATTTT. As protein: CASSLVSAHTDTQYF. The full variable domain, in which reference TRBV5-1 and TRBJ2-3 provide the parts outside the CDR3, is KAGVTQTPRYLIKTRGQQVTLSCSPISGHRSVSWYQQTPGQGLQFLFEYFSETQRNKGNFPGRFSGRQFSNSRSEMNVSTLELGDSALYLCASSLVSAHTDTQYFGPGTRLTVL.

The chain recombines TRBV3-1 (or the pseudogene TRBV3-2) with TRBJ2-3, with 7 positions matching TRBD2. Trimming took 0 bases from V and 2 from J; bases not matched to a gene: 20. The CDR3 totals 21 residues. From germline, CDR1 is LGHDT and CDR2 YNNKEL (reference sequence). CDR3 DNA sequence: TGTGCCAGCAGCCAAGATAGGCATCTCTTCGGTTCCGGGGGGATCACAGATACGCAGTATTTT. Translation gives CASSQDRHLFGSGGITDTQYF.

This sequence joins TRBV19 and TRBJ1-1, with 8 bases that match TRBD1. The CDR3 runs 16 residues. J lost 3 bases, V lost 3 bases, and 9 bases had no gene match. The germline gives CDR1 LNHDA, CDR2 SQIVND (reference sequence). CDR3 in DNA: TGTGCCAGTAGTATTTTAGGGTTGGACAGGGACACTGAAGCTTTCTTT. This translates into CASSILGLDRDTEAFF. Full variable domain (remainder filled in from reference TRBV19 and TRBJ1-1): DGGITQSPKYLFRKEGQNVTLSCEQNLNHDAMYWYRQDPGQGLRLIYYSQIVNDFQKGDIAEGYSVSREKKESFPLTVTSAQKNPTAFYLCASSILGLDRDTEAFFGQGTRLTVV.

The chain is built from TRBV29-1 and TRBJ2-5; 9 bases agree with TRBD1. The ends lost 6 bases at V and 2 bases at J; junction bases unmatched: 10. Per germline, CDR1 SQVTM and CDR2 ANQGSEA. The CDR3 covers 15 residues. CDR3 protein: CSVAKGQGLQETQYF. The CDR3 DNA reads TGCAGCGTCGCGAAGGGACAGGGCCTTCAAGAGACCCAGTACTTC.

The V call is TRBV28, the J call TRBJ1-2; 7 positions agree with TRBD1. The CDR3 is made up of 14 amino acids. Germline CDR1 reads MDHEN; CDR2 reads SYDVKM. The ends lost 7 bases at V and 8 bases at J; junction bases unmatched: 13. In nucleotides, the CDR3 is TGTGCCAGCACCTTCAGGGGGTTCTGGCGGGGCTACACCTTC. It encodes CASTFRGFWRGYTF.

J is TRBJ1-1 and V is TRBV4-1; unclear D gene. CDR1 is MGHRA and CDR2 is YSYEKL in the germline V gene. With 1 base removed from V and 3 bases from J, the gap between germline ends came to 18 bases. The CDR3 covers 17 residues. For the CDR3, the DNA is TGCGCCAGCAGCCAAGTCTATCCCCCCATGTGGGACACTGAAGCTTTCTTT. Residues: CASSQVYPPMWDTEAFF.

The chain links TRBV27 to TRBJ1-4; D is undetermined. Trimming took 3 bases from V and 3 from J, leaving 8 bases between them. The length of the CDR3 is 14 residues. The germline V gene has CDR1 MNHEY and CDR2 SMNVEV (reference sequence). CDR3 sequence (DNA): TGTGCCAGCAGTTTGACGGTAGCTAATGAAAAACTGTTTTTT. This encodes CASSLTVANEKLFF. Full variable domain (missing parts from reference TRBV27 and TRBJ1-4): EAQVTQNPRYLITVTGKKLTVTCSQNMNHEYMSWYRQDPGLGLRQIYYSMNVEVTDKGDVPEGYKVSRKEKRNFPLILESPSPNQTSLYFCASSLTVANEKLFFGSGTQLSVL.

V and J are TRBV6-2 or TRBV6-3 and TRBJ2-5; 7 nucleotides agree with TRBD2. The CDR3 spans 15 residues. V shed 4 bases and J 3 bases; nucleotides not matched to a gene: 8. The V gene's germline CDR1 is MNHEY and CDR2 SVGEGT. The CDR3 loop reads CASSSLLAREETQYF. For the CDR3, the DNA is TGTGCCAGCAGTTCCCTACTAGCGAGGGAAGAGACCCAGTACTTC.

V usage is TRBV18 and J usage is TRBJ1-1; D ambiguous. This CDR3 comprises 15 residues. The V gene lost 3 bases and the J gene lost 6 bases, with 17 bases spanning the gap. CDR1 and CDR2 (germline): KGHSH, LQKENI. The CDR3 sequence is CASSPSSGSASEAFF. The CDR3 DNA reads as TGTGCCAGCTCACCTTCTTCCGGCAGCGCCTCTGAAGCTTTCTTT.

Only one count was recorded for this clone. This rearrangement joins TRBV18 to TRBJ1-3, with unresolved D. The CDR3 contains 13 residues. V lost 0 bases and J 4 bases, leaving 4 bases between the germline ends. The germline CDR1 and CDR2 sequences are KGHSH and LQKENI. CDR3 coding DNA: TGTGCCAGCTCACCACCCTCCGGAAACACCATATATTTT. Translating it yields CASSPPSGNTIYF.

The chain is built from TRBV6-1 and TRBJ2-1; D not resolved. The CDR3 has 15 amino acids. Per the germline V gene, CDR1 is MNHNS and CDR2 is SASEGT. Trimming left V 0 bases short and J 0 bases short, with 6 bases between. CDR3 DNA: TGTGCCAGCAGTGAAGCTGGTGGCTCCTACAATGAGCAGTTCTTC. As protein: CASSEAGGSYNEQFF.

This chain uses TRBV7-9 with TRBJ1-4, with TRBD1 as a possible D gene (6 bases). Germline V gives CDR1 SEHNR, CDR2 FQNEAQ (reference sequence). There are 14 residues in the CDR3. The ends were cut back, 1 base at V and 7 bases at J, with 10 bases in the middle. The CDR3 protein is CASSLDGGAEKLFF. The CDR3 nucleotides read TGTGCCAGCAGCTTAGATGGGGGCGCTGAAAAACTGTTTTTT.

The rearrangement uses TRBV2 and TRBJ1-2; D not certain. CDR1 and CDR2 from the germline V gene are SNHLY and FYNNEI. V lost 6 bases to trimming and J lost 4 bases, with 15 bases between them. The CDR3 length is 14 residues. The CDR3 DNA reads as TGTGCCAGCAGCGTACATTATACGGCCTATGGCTACACCTTC. Translation gives CASSVHYTAYGYTF.

The J gene is TRBJ2-2, the V gene TRBV4-1, with a weak D call TRBD2 (6 bases). The V end was cut by 0 bases, the J end by 0 bases, with 14 bases between. CDR3 length: 18 residues. Germline-derived CDR1 and CDR2 are MGHRA and YSYEKL. The CDR3 DNA reads TGCGCCAGCAGCCAAGAACCAGGGAGGAGGGCGAACACCGGGGAGCTGTTTTTT. This codes for CASSQEPGRRANTGELFF.

The chain carries TRBV30 and TRBJ1-3; no definite D call. The V gene lost 4 bases and the J gene lost 0 bases, with 10 bases spanning the gap. Germline V gives CDR1 GTSNPN, CDR2 SVGIG (reference sequence). The CDR3 runs to 14 residues. CDR3 residues: CAWTGTRSGNTIYF. The DNA of the CDR3 is TGTGCCTGGACTGGAACGCGCTCTGGAAACACCATATATTTT.

CDR3 coding DNA: TGTGCCAGCAGTGCATTACGCGTGACAGGGGATAGCAACACTGAAGCTTTCTTT. Protein product: CASSALRVTGDSNTEAFF. The rearrangement joins TRBV6-1 to TRBJ1-1; 8 bases fit TRBD1. The V gene's germline CDR1 is MNHNS and CDR2 SASEGT. This CDR3 is 18 amino acids long. J was trimmed by 2 bases and V by 4 bases; bases with no gene match: 15.

Remarks on this clone: Compared with germline, one end of the junction differs, possibly owing to a read error. The chain has TRBV11-2 and TRBJ2-3; no firm D call. CDR1 and CDR2 from the germline V gene are SGHAT and FQNNGV. The CDR3 is 15 amino acids. The CDR3 is CASSLEGSITDTQYF. The CDR3 bases are TGTGCCAGCAGCCTAGAAGGGTCCATCACAGATACGCAGTATTTT.

V and J are TRBV7-9 and TRBJ1-1, with D hard to call. CDR3 length equals 13 residues. The ends were cut back, 4 bases at V and 2 bases at J, with 8 bases in the middle. Germline loops: CDR1 SEHNR, CDR2 FQNEAQ (reference sequence). CDR3 in DNA: TGTGCCAGCAGCTACCATGGAAACACTGAAGCTTTCTTT. Amino acids: CASSYHGNTEAFF.

The chain couples TRBV28 to TRBJ1-5; D gene ambiguous. Germline loops: CDR1 MDHEN, CDR2 SYDVKM. Trimming removed 5 bases at V and 5 bases at J, with 7 bases between. The CDR3 covers 12 residues. This chain's CDR3 is CASSPPDQPQHF. CDR3 bases: TGTGCCAGCAGTCCCCCTGATCAGCCCCAGCATTTT.

This clone was counted once. The chain recombines TRBV28 with TRBJ2-7; 7 positions match TRBD1. V lost 6 bases to trimming and J lost 0 bases; unmatched junction nucleotides: 8. This CDR3 is built from 15 residues. Germline lookup yields CDR1 MDHEN and CDR2 SYDVKM. CDR3 DNA: TGTGCCAGCAGCCGCCTGACAGGGAGCTCCTACGAGCAGTACTTC. Translation gives CASSRLTGSSYEQYF.

This chain links TRBV2 with TRBJ1-2; the match to TRBD1 covers 7 bases. Unmatched junction bases numbered 5, after V lost 4 bases and J lost 0 bases. CDR1 is SNHLY and CDR2 is FYNNEI in the germline V gene. CDR3 length: 15 residues. CDR3 sequence: CASSGSRGANYGYTF. CDR3 nucleotides: TGTGCCAGCAGTGGATCCAGGGGGGCTAACTATGGCTACACCTTC.

This clone appeared a few times. The chain joins TRBV11-3 to TRBJ2-2; the D is unclear. Germline V lookup: CDR1 SGHNT, CDR2 YENEEA. With 5 bases removed from V and 0 bases from J, the gap between germline ends came to 10 bases. The CDR3 extends over 15 amino acids. CDR3 sequence: CASSHSDANTGELFF. CDR3 nucleotide sequence: TGTGCCAGCAGCCACAGCGATGCGAACACCGGGGAGCTGTTTTTT.